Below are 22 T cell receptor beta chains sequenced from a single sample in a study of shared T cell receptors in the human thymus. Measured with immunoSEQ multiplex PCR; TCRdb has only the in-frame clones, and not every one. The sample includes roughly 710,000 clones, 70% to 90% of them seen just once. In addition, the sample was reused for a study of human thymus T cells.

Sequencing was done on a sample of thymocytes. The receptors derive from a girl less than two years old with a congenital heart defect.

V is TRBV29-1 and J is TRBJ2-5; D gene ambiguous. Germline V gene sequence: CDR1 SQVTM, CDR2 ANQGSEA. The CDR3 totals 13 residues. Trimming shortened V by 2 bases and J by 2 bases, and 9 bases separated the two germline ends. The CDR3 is CSVEPKYQETQYF. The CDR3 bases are TGCAGCGTTGAACCTAAATATCAAGAGACCCAGTACTTC.

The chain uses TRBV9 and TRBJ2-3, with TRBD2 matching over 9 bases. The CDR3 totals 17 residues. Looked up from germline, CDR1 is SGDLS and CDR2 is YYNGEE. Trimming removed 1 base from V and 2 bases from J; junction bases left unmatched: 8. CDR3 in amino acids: CASSVLGRGGTTDTQYF. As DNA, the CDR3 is TGTGCCAGCAGCGTACTTGGGCGGGGGGGGACCACAGATACGCAGTATTTT.

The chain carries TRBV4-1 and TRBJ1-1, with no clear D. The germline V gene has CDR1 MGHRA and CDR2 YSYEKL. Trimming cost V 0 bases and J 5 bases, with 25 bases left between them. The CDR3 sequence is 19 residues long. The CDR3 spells CASSQEYVREARGKTEAFF. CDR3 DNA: TGCGCCAGCAGCCAAGAATACGTCAGAGAGGCCAGAGGGAAAACTGAAGCTTTCTTT.

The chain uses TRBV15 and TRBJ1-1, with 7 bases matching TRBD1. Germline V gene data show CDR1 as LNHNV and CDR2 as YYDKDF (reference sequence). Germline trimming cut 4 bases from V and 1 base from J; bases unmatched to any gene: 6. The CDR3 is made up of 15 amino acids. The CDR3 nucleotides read TGTGCCACCAGCAAGAAGGGACAGAGGAACACTGAAGCTTTCTTT. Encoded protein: CATSKKGQRNTEAFF.

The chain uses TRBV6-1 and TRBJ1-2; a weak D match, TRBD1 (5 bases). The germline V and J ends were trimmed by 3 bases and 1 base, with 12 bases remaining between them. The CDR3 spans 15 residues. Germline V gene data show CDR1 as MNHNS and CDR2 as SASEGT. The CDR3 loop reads CASSDRQYNNYGYTF. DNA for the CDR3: TGTGCCAGCAGTGACAGACAGTACAATAACTATGGCTACACCTTC.

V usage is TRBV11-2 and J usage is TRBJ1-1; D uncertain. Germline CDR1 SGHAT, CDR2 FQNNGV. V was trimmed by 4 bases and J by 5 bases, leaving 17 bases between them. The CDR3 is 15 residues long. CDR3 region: CASSYTTIGWTEAFF. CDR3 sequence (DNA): TGTGCCAGCAGCTATACCACAATCGGGTGGACTGAAGCTTTCTTT.

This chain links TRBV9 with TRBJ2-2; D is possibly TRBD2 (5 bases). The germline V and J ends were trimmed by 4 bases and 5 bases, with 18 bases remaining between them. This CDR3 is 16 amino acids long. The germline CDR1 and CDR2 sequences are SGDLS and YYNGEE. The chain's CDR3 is CASSPKSYEGTGELFF. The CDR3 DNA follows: TGTGCCAGCAGCCCTAAAAGTTACGAGGGAACCGGGGAGCTGTTTTTT. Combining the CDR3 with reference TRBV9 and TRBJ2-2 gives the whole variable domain DSGVTQTPKHLITATGQRVTLRCSPRSGDLSVYWYQQSLDQGLQFLIQYYNGEERAKGNILERFSAQQFPDLHSELNLSSLELGDSALYFCASSPKSYEGTGELFFGEGSRLTVL.

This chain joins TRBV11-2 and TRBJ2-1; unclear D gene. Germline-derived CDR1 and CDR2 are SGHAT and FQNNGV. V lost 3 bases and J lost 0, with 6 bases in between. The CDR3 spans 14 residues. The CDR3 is CASSFKSSYNEQFF. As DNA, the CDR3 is TGTGCCAGCAGCTTTAAGAGCTCCTACAATGAGCAGTTCTTC.

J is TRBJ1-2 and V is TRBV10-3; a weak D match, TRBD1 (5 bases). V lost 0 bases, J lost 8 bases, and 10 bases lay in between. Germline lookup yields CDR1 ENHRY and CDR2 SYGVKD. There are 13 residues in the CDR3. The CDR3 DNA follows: TGTGCCATCAGTGAGTCAGAGGGGAGGGGCTACACCTTC. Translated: CAISESEGRGYTF.

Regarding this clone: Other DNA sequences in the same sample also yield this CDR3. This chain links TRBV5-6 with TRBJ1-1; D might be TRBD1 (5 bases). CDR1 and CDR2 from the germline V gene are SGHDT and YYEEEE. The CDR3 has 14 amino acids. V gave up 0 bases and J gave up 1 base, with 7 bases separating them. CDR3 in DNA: TGTGCCAGCAGCTTGGGACAGAAGAACACTGAAGCTTTCTTT. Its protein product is CASSLGQKNTEAFF.

DNA of the CDR3: TGTGCCAGCAGTTTATCGGCCAGGAACTATGGCTACACCTTC. Translation: CASSLSARNYGYTF. V gene TRBV27 combines with J gene TRBJ1-2; D is unclear. The germline CDR1 and CDR2 sequences are MNHEY and SMNVEV (reference sequence). Trimming pared 0 bases from V and 2 bases from J, leaving 7 bases between. The CDR3 is 14 amino acids.

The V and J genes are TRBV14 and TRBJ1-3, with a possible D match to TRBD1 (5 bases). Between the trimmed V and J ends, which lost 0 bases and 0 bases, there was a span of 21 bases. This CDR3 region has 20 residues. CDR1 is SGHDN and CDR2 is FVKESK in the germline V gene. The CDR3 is CASSQEASGPISVSGNTIYF. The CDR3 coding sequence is TGTGCCAGCAGCCAAGAAGCGTCAGGGCCCATTTCAGTCTCTGGAAACACCATATATTTT.

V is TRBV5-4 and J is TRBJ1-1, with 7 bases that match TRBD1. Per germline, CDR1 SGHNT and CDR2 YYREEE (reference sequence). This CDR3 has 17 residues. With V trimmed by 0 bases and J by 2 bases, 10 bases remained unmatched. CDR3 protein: CASSLEGQKRGNTEAFF. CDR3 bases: TGTGCCAGCAGCTTGGAGGGACAGAAGAGGGGAAACACTGAAGCTTTCTTT.

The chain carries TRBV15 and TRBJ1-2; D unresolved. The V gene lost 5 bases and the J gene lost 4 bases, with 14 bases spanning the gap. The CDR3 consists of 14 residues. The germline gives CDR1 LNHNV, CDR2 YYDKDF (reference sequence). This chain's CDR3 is CATSAKTFPYGYTF. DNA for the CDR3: TGTGCCACCAGCGCAAAGACTTTCCCCTATGGCTACACCTTC.

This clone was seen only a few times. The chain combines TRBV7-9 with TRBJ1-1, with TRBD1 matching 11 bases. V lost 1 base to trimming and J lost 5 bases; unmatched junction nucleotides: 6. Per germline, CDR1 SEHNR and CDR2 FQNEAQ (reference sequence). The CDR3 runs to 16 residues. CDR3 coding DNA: TGTGCCAGCAGCTTAGGGACAGGGGGCAAAGGGACTGAAGCTTTCTTT. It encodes CASSLGTGGKGTEAFF. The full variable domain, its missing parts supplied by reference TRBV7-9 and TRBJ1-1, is DTGVSQNPRHKITKRGQNVTFRCDPISEHNRLYWYRQTLGQGPEFLTYFQNEAQLEKSRLLSDRFSAERPKGSFSTLEIQRTEQGDSAMYLCASSLGTGGKGTEAFFGQGTRLTVV.

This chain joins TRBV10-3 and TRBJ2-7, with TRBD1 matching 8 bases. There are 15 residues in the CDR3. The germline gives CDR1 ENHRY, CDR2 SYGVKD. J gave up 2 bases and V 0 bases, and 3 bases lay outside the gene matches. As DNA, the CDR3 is TGTGCCATCAGTGAGTCCCGGACAGGGCCCTACGAGCAGTACTTC. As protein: CAISESRTGPYEQYF.

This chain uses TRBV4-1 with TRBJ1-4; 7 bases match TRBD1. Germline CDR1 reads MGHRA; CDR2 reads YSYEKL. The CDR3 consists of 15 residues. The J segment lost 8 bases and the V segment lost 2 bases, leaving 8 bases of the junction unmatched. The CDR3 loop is CASSQSTGNGEKLFF. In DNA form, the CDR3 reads TGCGCCAGCAGCCAATCGACAGGGAATGGCGAAAAACTGTTTTTT.

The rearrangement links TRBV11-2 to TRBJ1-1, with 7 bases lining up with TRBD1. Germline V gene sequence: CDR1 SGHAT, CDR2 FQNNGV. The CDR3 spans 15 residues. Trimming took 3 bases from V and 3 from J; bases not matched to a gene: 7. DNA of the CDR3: TGTGCCAGCAGCTTGGAAGGGGGCCCGGACACTGAAGCTTTCTTT. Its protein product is CASSLEGGPDTEAFF. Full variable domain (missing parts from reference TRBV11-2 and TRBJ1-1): EAGVAQSPRYKIIEKRQSVAFWCNPISGHATLYWYQQILGQGPKLLIQFQNNGVVDDSQLPKDRFSAERLKGVDSTLKIQPAKLEDSAVYLCASSLEGGPDTEAFFGQGTRLTVV.

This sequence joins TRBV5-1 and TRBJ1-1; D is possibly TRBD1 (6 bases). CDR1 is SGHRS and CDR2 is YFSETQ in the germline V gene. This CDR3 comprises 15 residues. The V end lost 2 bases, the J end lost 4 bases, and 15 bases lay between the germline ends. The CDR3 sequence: CASSFKGWGPTEAFF. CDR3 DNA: TGCGCCAGCAGCTTTAAGGGCTGGGGGCCCACTGAAGCTTTCTTT.

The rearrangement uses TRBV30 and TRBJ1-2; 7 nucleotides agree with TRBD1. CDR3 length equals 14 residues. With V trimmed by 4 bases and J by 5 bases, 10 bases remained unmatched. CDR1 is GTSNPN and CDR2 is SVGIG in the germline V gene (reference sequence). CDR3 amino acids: CAWKQGSSMYGYTF. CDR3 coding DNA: TGTGCCTGGAAACAGGGGAGCTCTATGTATGGCTACACCTTC.

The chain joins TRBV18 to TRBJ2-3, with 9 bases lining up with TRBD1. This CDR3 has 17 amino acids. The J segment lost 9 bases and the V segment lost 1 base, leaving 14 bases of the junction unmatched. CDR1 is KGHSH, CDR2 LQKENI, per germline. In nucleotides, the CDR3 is TGTGCCAGCTCACCACGTCCCGGGACAGGGTGTTTCTTAACGCAGTATTTT. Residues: CASSPRPGTGCFLTQYF. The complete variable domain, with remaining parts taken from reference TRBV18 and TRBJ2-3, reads NAGVMQNPRHLVRRRGQEARLRCSPMKGHSHVYWYRQLPEEGLKFMVYLQKENIIDESGMPKERFSAEFPKEGPSILRIQQVVRGDSAAYFCASSPRPGTGCFLTQYFGPGTRLTVL.

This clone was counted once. DNA of the CDR3: TGTGCCAGCACTTTTGAGCCTCCCAATCAGCCCCAGCATTTT. Its protein is CASTFEPPNQPQHF. The genes are TRBV6-1 and TRBJ1-5; D is ambiguous. The CDR3 has 14 residues. CDR1 MNHNS and CDR2 SASEGT come from the germline V gene. The V and J ends lost 7 bases and 3 bases respectively, with 13 bases between them.